The 6 T cell receptor beta chains presented below share a single source sample, sequenced in a study of blood T cell repertoires in COVID-19. Repertoires were generated with immunoSEQ multiplex PCR, while TCRdb's copy carries only in-frame clones and drops some. Here the sample spans some 120,000 clones, 75% to 90% being singletons. The sequenced sample consisted of peripheral blood. These receptors were obtained from a man aged 70 or older with active or convalescent COVID-19.

V usage is TRBV27 and J usage is TRBJ1-5, with D hard to call. Germline values: CDR1 MNHEY, CDR2 SMNVEV (reference sequence). The CDR3 is 14 residues long. The V and J ends lost 3 bases and 2 bases respectively, with 8 bases between them. The CDR3 nucleotides read TGTGCCAGCAGTTTTGGGCACGGCAATCAGCCCCAGCATTTT. It codes for CASSFGHGNQPQHF.

The CDR3 region has the DNA TGTGCAAGTCGCTTAAGGGGGACTAGCGGGAACACCGGGGAGCTGTTTTTT. Translating gives CASRLRGTSGNTGELFF. The V call is TRBV12-2, the J call TRBJ2-2; the table's D call TRBD2 went unverified against the DNA. TRBV12-2 is tagged as a pseudogene. This CDR3 has 17 residues.

This clone was found a few times. The rearrangement uses TRBV2 and TRBJ1-4, with D unclear. Between the trimmed V and J ends, which lost 7 bases and 0 bases, there was a span of 9 bases. The length of the CDR3 is 14 residues. Germline V gene sequence: CDR1 SNHLY, CDR2 FYNNEI. CDR3 protein: CASKWQATNEKLFF. As DNA, the CDR3 is TGTGCCAGCAAGTGGCAGGCAACTAATGAAAAACTGTTTTTT.

The chain links TRBV9 to TRBJ2-7, with D uncertain. Between the trimmed V and J ends, which lost 0 bases and 3 bases, there was a span of 13 bases. Germline CDR1 is SGDLS and CDR2 is YYNGEE. The CDR3 loop spans 15 amino acids. Written as DNA, the CDR3 is TGTGCCAGCAGCGTAGGGATAGCACCTATCTACGAGCAGTACTTC. This translates into CASSVGIAPIYEQYF.

This chain uses TRBV6-2 or TRBV6-3 with TRBJ1-2, with 7 nucleotides matching TRBD1. CDR1 and CDR2 (germline): MNHEY, SVGEGT. V lost 6 bases to trimming and J lost 5 bases; unmatched junction nucleotides: 9. The CDR3 has 14 amino acids. CDR3 region: CASSPGQFSYGYTF. CDR3 DNA: TGTGCCAGCAGCCCGGGACAGTTTTCTTATGGCTACACCTTC.

The V and J genes are TRBV18 and TRBJ1-2; D is perhaps TRBD1 (6 bases). Trimming stripped 4 bases from V and 0 bases from J, with 15 bases between. The germline gives CDR1 KGHSH, CDR2 LQKENI. This CDR3 spans 16 amino acids. The CDR3 here is CASSLTFGQPNYGYTF. CDR3 coding DNA: TGTGCCAGCTCACTTACCTTCGGACAGCCTAACTATGGCTACACCTTC.